This TCR beta chain was sequenced during a study of cytomegalovirus exposure and HLA in healthy donors. The wider study: About 83 million unique TCRs from HLA-typed donors made up an early data release. Out of 398 genotyped donors, roughly 78% belonged to the Caucasian-associated ancestry cluster. Findings and limits, study-wide: Segments of the TCR beta V type were, in most cases, productive about 90% or about 30% of the time in an earlier analysis.

Germline CDR1 reads SGHTA; CDR2 reads FQGNSA. This CDR3 is built from 17 residues. The ends lost 3 bases at V and 2 bases at J; junction bases unmatched: 5. A word on this clone: The target antigen is unknown.

The study ran its PCR with 60 Vbeta and 13 Jbeta primers. The table came from immunoSEQ multiplex PCR; TCRdb's copy has only in-frame clones and leaves some out. Found here are approximately 150,000 clones, roughly 65% of them singletons; the top ten hold about 4.3%. The chain employs TRBV7-2 and TRBJ1-3; TRBD1 matches at 12 bases. Material: PBMCs. The clonotype originates from a man between 18 and 29 years old in good health and CMV-seropositive. The DNA for the CDR3 is TGTGCCAGCAGCTTGGGACAGGGGGCGATTACTGGAAACACCATATATTTT. It encodes CASSLGQGAITGNTIYF.